This T cell receptor beta chain was identified during a study of cytomegalovirus exposure and HLA in healthy donors. Study results and limitations: A likely sequencing artifact accounted for one observed cluster of highly shared sequence variants.

PCR was performed using 60 Vbeta and 13 Jbeta primers. TCRdb keeps only in-frame clones here, not all; method: immunoSEQ multiplex PCR. The data show around 150,000 clones, about four fifths seen once. Looked up from germline, CDR1 is SNHLY and CDR2 is FYNNEI. Trimming left V 4 bases short and J 8 bases short, with 14 bases between. The CDR3 spans 13 residues. Comment on this clone: Antigen: not known.

The sample taken for sequencing was PBMCs. The chain has TRBV2 and TRBJ1-2; D remains ambiguous. The receptor comes from a male donor in good health and CMV-seropositive. The CDR3 loop reads CASSGESGRGYTF. The CDR3 DNA sequence: TGTGCCAGCAGTGGAGAATCTGGCAGGGGCTACACCTTC.